A single sample gave rise to the 25 T cell receptor beta chains below, sequenced in a study of T cell responses to AZD1222 COVID-19 vaccine. Produced via immunoSEQ multiplex PCR; TCRdb's table is partial and in-frame only. This sample has around 180,000 clones; around nine tenths occur once, and the top ten carry about 3%. The starting material was peripheral blood, obtained on day 0 of AZD1222 vaccination. Source of these receptors: an adult in good health.

The V gene is TRBV5-8, the J gene TRBJ1-1; 7 bases are shared with TRBD1. Germline V gives CDR1 SGHTS, CDR2 YDEGEE. The CDR3 consists of 13 residues. The ends lost 6 bases at V and 7 bases at J; junction bases unmatched: 9. CDR3 DNA sequence: TGTGCCAGCAAACAGGGGATTCTCATTGAAGCTTTCTTT. Translation: CASKQGILIEAFF.

This clone has just a few counts. The gene calls are TRBV6-6 and TRBJ2-1; a weak D match, TRBD2 (6 bases). The CDR3 runs to 14 residues. Germline V gives CDR1 MNHNY, CDR2 SVGAGI (reference sequence). V lost 5 bases to trimming and J lost 8 bases, with 16 bases between them. CDR3 residues: CASSPLLATHEQFF. CDR3 DNA sequence: TGTGCCAGCAGTCCCCTACTAGCCACCCATGAGCAGTTCTTC.

The chain carries TRBV13 and TRBJ2-3; 13 bases match TRBD2. The CDR3 loop spans 15 amino acids. Germline CDR1 reads PRHDT; CDR2 reads FYEKMQ (reference sequence). Trimming cost V 5 bases and J 6 bases; bases outside gene matches: 5. CDR3 sequence reads: CASSLLAGGRDTQYF. CDR3 DNA sequence: TGTGCCAGCAGCCTACTAGCGGGGGGGCGGGATACGCAGTATTTT.

This clone occurred once. The chain combines TRBV2 with TRBJ2-7; D not resolved. V was shortened by 3 bases and J by 3 bases, with 12 bases between the two germline ends. CDR1 and CDR2 (germline): SNHLY, FYNNEI. The CDR3 runs 14 residues. The CDR3 here is CASSETGLGYEQYF. CDR3 nucleotide sequence: TGTGCCAGCAGTGAGACTGGGCTGGGCTACGAGCAGTACTTC.

The rearrangement joins TRBV15 to TRBJ1-4, with TRBD1 matching over 8 bases. The CDR3 totals 16 residues. Germline CDR1 reads LNHNV; CDR2 reads YYDKDF (reference sequence). Losses at the gene ends were 2 bases for V and 3 bases for J; bases not matched to a gene: 5. The CDR3 spells CATSRRQGRANEKLFF. The CDR3, as DNA: TGTGCCACCAGCAGACGACAGGGGCGGGCTAATGAAAAACTGTTTTTT.

The J gene is TRBJ2-5, the V gene TRBV27; TRBD1 matches 9 bases. V shed 4 bases, J shed 3 bases, and the junction held 9 bases outside the gene matches. This CDR3 region has 16 residues. Germline CDR1 MNHEY, CDR2 SMNVEV (reference sequence). As DNA, the CDR3 is TGTGCCAGCAGTTCCCCTACCCGGACAGGGGAAGAGACCCAGTACTTC. Protein sequence: CASSSPTRTGEETQYF.

The chain employs TRBV6-5 and TRBJ1-2; TRBD1 matches 10 bases. CDR1 and CDR2 from the germline V gene are MNHEY and SVGAGI. J gave up 7 bases and V 4 bases, and 12 bases lay outside the gene matches. The CDR3 extends over 16 amino acids. CDR3 DNA sequence: TGTGCCAGCAGTTTTCCCCCGGGACAGGGGACTAGTGGCTACACCTTC. It codes for CASSFPPGQGTSGYTF.

The V and J genes are TRBV30 and TRBJ1-2; weak D call: TRBD1 (6 bases). The CDR3 consists of 16 residues. From germline, CDR1 is GTSNPN and CDR2 SVGIG (reference sequence). Trimming left V 3 bases short and J 0 bases short, with 17 bases between. CDR3 region: CAWRKEGGGSNYGYTF. CDR3 coding DNA: TGTGCCTGGAGGAAGGAGGGAGGGGGTTCTAACTATGGCTACACCTTC.

The chain combines TRBV4-3 with TRBJ1-1, with 7 positions matching TRBD1. Unmatched junction bases numbered 2, after V lost 0 bases and J lost 1 base. CDR3 length equals 15 residues. Germline values: CDR1 LGHNA, CDR2 YSLEER. Here the CDR3 reads CASSQETGWNTEAFF. In DNA form, the CDR3 reads TGCGCCAGCAGCCAAGAGACAGGGTGGAACACTGAAGCTTTCTTT.

This sequence joins TRBV7-9 and TRBJ2-3; maybe TRBD2 (7 bases). Germline CDR1 reads SEHNR; CDR2 reads FQNEAQ (reference sequence). Deletions cut 3 bases from V and 6 bases from J, with 13 bases between. The CDR3 covers 14 residues. CDR3 loop: CASSFRGGADTQYF. Here the CDR3 DNA reads TGTGCCAGCAGCTTCAGAGGGGGGGCGGATACGCAGTATTTT.

Points on this clone: Other DNA sequences in this sample translate to the same CDR3. This chain joins TRBV7-9 and TRBJ2-3; D gene unclear. Trimming left V 5 bases short and J 2 bases short, with 5 bases between. In germline, CDR1 is SEHNR, CDR2 FQNEAQ (reference sequence). The CDR3 is made up of 12 amino acids. CDR3 nucleotide sequence: TGTGCCAGCAGCCCAAACACAGATACGCAGTATTTT. Translation gives CASSPNTDTQYF. Supplemented by reference TRBV7-9 and TRBJ2-3, the full variable domain reads DTGVSQNPRHKITKRGQNVTFRCDPISEHNRLYWYRQTLGQGPEFLTYFQNEAQLEKSRLLSDRFSAERPKGSFSTLEIQRTEQGDSAMYLCASSPNTDTQYFGPGTRLTVL.

The chain couples TRBV6-2 or TRBV6-3 to TRBJ2-1; 7 bases fit TRBD2. This CDR3 is built from 13 residues. Trimming removed 4 bases from V and 8 bases from J; junction bases left unmatched: 5. CDR1 and CDR2 from the germline V gene are MNHEY and SVGEGT. CDR3 nucleotides: TGTGCCAGCAGTTTGGGGACTACACATGAGCAGTTCTTC. Translated, it gives CASSLGTTHEQFF.

The V and J genes are TRBV5-1 and TRBJ2-5; a possible D gene is TRBD1 (6 bases). Deletions cut 2 bases from V and 3 bases from J, with 20 bases between. CDR1 and CDR2 (germline): SGHRS, YFSETQ. The CDR3 is 17 amino acids. The CDR3 here is CASSFYTGPTLEETQYF. For the CDR3, the DNA is TGCGCCAGCAGCTTCTATACAGGGCCCACCTTAGAAGAGACCCAGTACTTC.

The V call is TRBV25-1, the J call TRBJ1-6, with 10 nucleotides matching TRBD1. The CDR3 has 15 amino acids. The germline CDR1 and CDR2 sequences are MGHDK and SYGVNS. The V segment lost 7 bases and the J segment 8 bases; nucleotides outside the gene matches: 8. CDR3 nucleotide sequence: TGTGCCAGCACCTTCCTGGACAGGGGGGATTCACCCCTCCACTTT. This codes for CASTFLDRGDSPLHF.

As for this clone: In the same sample, other DNA sequences code for this CDR3. The chain carries TRBV3-1 (or the pseudogene TRBV3-2) and TRBJ1-1; no clear D. V gave up 5 bases and J gave up 1 base, with 2 bases separating them. Germline CDR1 and CDR2: LGHDT and YNNKEL (reference sequence). This CDR3 spans 11 amino acids. The CDR3 nucleotides read TGTGCCAGCAGCGGGAACACTGAAGCTTTCTTT. Translated: CASSGNTEAFF.

This rearrangement joins TRBV5-1 to TRBJ2-1; TRBD2 matches 15 bases. Losses at the gene ends were 4 bases for V and 10 bases for J; bases not matched to a gene: 6. Germline V gene lookup returns CDR1 SGHRS and CDR2 YFSETQ. The CDR3 is 15 amino acids. The CDR3 coding sequence is TGCGCCAGCAGCCAAGGGACTAGCGGGGGGTCGGAGCAGTTCTTC. Translated, it gives CASSQGTSGGSEQFF. The full variable domain, in which reference TRBV5-1 and TRBJ2-1 provide the parts outside the CDR3, is KAGVTQTPRYLIKTRGQQVTLSCSPISGHRSVSWYQQTPGQGLQFLFEYFSETQRNKGNFPGRFSGRQFSNSRSEMNVSTLELGDSALYLCASSQGTSGGSEQFFGPGTRLTVL.

The rearrangement joins TRBV6-5 to TRBJ1-1, with a tentative D call TRBD1 (6 bases). V was trimmed by 7 bases and J by 5 bases, leaving 14 bases between them. The CDR3 has 13 residues. CDR1 and CDR2 from the germline V gene are MNHEY and SVGAGI. CDR3 residues: CASISGGRTEAFF. CDR3 sequence (DNA): TGTGCCAGCATCTCGGGGGGGCGAACTGAAGCTTTCTTT.

CDR3 sequence (DNA): TGTGCCAGCAGGACAACAGGGGCTCGAGAGCAGTACTTC. This sequence encodes CASRTTGAREQYF. The rearrangement links TRBV28 to TRBJ2-7; TRBD1 agrees at 7 bases. The CDR3 runs 13 residues. With V trimmed by 6 bases and J by 7 bases, 9 bases remained unmatched. Germline V lookup: CDR1 MDHEN, CDR2 SYDVKM.

This chain joins TRBV6-5 and TRBJ2-2; D ambiguous. The germline V gene encodes CDR1 MNHEY and CDR2 SVGAGI. The V gene lost 5 bases and the J gene lost 5 bases, with 9 bases spanning the gap. The CDR3 loop spans 13 amino acids. CDR3 amino acids: CASSPPVTGELFF. CDR3 coding DNA: TGTGCCAGCAGTCCCCCAGTTACCGGGGAGCTGTTTTTT.

This chain joins TRBV2 and TRBJ1-1; D is undetermined. The V gene lost 1 base and the J gene lost 7 bases, with 10 bases spanning the gap. The CDR3 has 13 amino acids. Germline V lookup: CDR1 SNHLY, CDR2 FYNNEI. In nucleotides, the CDR3 is TGTGCCAGCAGTGAAGAAATCAGTGGTGAAGCTTTCTTT. Protein: CASSEEISGEAFF.

The chain employs TRBV19 and TRBJ2-2; TRBD1 is a possible D gene (6 bases). Germline V gives CDR1 LNHDA, CDR2 SQIVND (reference sequence). Deletions cut 5 bases from V and 1 base from J, with 20 bases between. This CDR3 has 18 residues. The chain's CDR3 is CASSGRLGARGNTGELFF. DNA for the CDR3: TGTGCCAGTAGTGGCCGTTTGGGGGCGAGAGGGAACACCGGGGAGCTGTTTTTT.

The genes are TRBV9 and TRBJ2-7, with 10 bases aligning to TRBD2. CDR1 is SGDLS, CDR2 YYNGEE, per germline. Trimming removed 3 bases from V and 3 bases from J; junction bases left unmatched: 6. This CDR3 contains 15 residues. The CDR3 is CASSAGGTSDYEQYF. As DNA, the CDR3 is TGTGCCAGCAGCGCTGGGGGGACTAGCGACTACGAGCAGTACTTC.

Only one count was recorded for this clone. This chain uses TRBV30 with TRBJ1-4; D ambiguous. The germline V and J ends were trimmed by 4 bases and 7 bases, with 10 bases remaining between them. The CDR3 contains 12 residues. Germline CDR1 and CDR2: GTSNPN and SVGIG (reference sequence). CDR3 in DNA: TGTGCCTGGAACGGCGCAGGTGAAAAACTGTTTTTT. It translates to CAWNGAGEKLFF.

V is TRBV18 and J is TRBJ1-2; 7 nucleotides line up with TRBD1. Trimming at V came to 2 bases and at J to 4 bases, leaving 13 bases not matched to a gene. Germline V lookup: CDR1 KGHSH, CDR2 LQKENI. The CDR3 has 17 residues. In nucleotides, the CDR3 is TGTGCCAGCTCACCAGAGTCGCAACAGGGGACTACCTATGGCTACACCTTC. It translates to CASSPESQQGTTYGYTF.

This clone was seen a handful of times. This chain connects TRBV15 to TRBJ1-1, with D unclear. V shed 4 bases and J shed 3 bases, with 9 bases lying between them. This CDR3 comprises 13 residues. The V gene's germline CDR1 is LNHNV and CDR2 YYDKDF (reference sequence). DNA for the CDR3: TGTGCCACCAGCAAAGAGACGGACACTGAAGCTTTCTTT. Its protein is CATSKETDTEAFF.